One sample yielded the 22 T cell receptor beta chains listed below, sequenced in a study of neurological immune-mediated disorders. Each CDR3 protein gets one entry after TCRdb re-called the 5' RACE reads with MiXCR. Found here are almost 30,000 distinct CDR3 sequences, 9.5% to 13% of them singletons; the top ten hold 5% to 7.5%. The specimen sequenced was PBMCs. The receptors shown here come from a woman aged 55-69 years in good health.

This clonotype was observed many times. The rearrangement links TRBV7-2 to TRBJ2-5; possible D gene TRBD2, 6 bases. The CDR3 extends over 15 amino acids. Germline CDR1 SGHTA, CDR2 FQGNSA. Deletions cut 2 bases from V and 1 base from J, with 11 bases between. Here the CDR3 DNA reads TGTGCCAGCAGCTTACTGTGGGGGGTCCAAGAGACCCAGTACTTC. Its translation is CASSLLWGVQETQYF.

To note about this clonotype: This may arise from a read error, as a much more abundant clone is one base away. The chain has TRBV20-1 and TRBJ2-3, with D uncertain. Trimming shortened V by 5 bases and J by 6 bases, and 21 bases separated the two germline ends. Germline V gene data show CDR1 as DFQATT and CDR2 as SNEGSKA (reference sequence). The CDR3 covers 15 residues. The CDR3 DNA sequence: TGCAGTGCTCCCCTACCCTCCGCCTCGTCGGATACGCAGTATTTT. Translating gives CSAPLPSASSDTQYF.

This clonotype occurred many times. The chain employs TRBV7-2 and TRBJ2-3; D is unresolved. Germline assignment: CDR1 SGHTA and CDR2 FQGNSA. CDR3 size: 12 residues. V was pared by 7 bases and J by 3 bases, with 8 bases between. The CDR3 DNA follows: TGTGCCAGCACCAAGGTTACAGATACGCAGTATTTT. Its translation is CASTKVTDTQYF.

The table lists this clonotype with many counts. The chain recombines TRBV25-1 with TRBJ1-1, with D possibly being TRBD1 (5 bases). Trimming removed 4 bases at V and 5 bases at J, with 14 bases between. From germline, CDR1 is MGHDK and CDR2 SYGVNS. The CDR3 length is 14 residues. The CDR3 protein is CASSGSRGWTEAFF. DNA of the CDR3: TGTGCCAGCAGTGGCTCTAGGGGATGGACTGAAGCTTTCTTT.

This clonotype was observed many times. V gene TRBV12-3 or TRBV12-4 combines with J gene TRBJ2-5, with 8 bases aligning to TRBD2. Losses at the gene ends were 6 bases for V and 5 bases for J; bases not matched to a gene: 8. There are 14 residues in the CDR3. As DNA, the CDR3 is TGTGCCAGCAGCCTCGGGGGGGCCTGGGAGACCCAGTACTTC. Translation gives CASSLGGAWETQYF.

This clonotype was detected ten times or more. This chain joins TRBV7-2 and TRBJ1-5; D is ambiguous. V was shortened by 5 bases and J by 3 bases, with 14 bases between the two germline ends. CDR1 and CDR2 (germline): SGHTA, FQGNSA. This CDR3 is built from 15 residues. Written as DNA, the CDR3 is TGTGCCAGCAGCCCGTTCGGGCAGATCAATCAGCCCCAGCATTTT. It is translated as CASSPFGQINQPQHF.

The sample holds many counts of this clonotype. The J gene is TRBJ2-5, the V gene TRBV15; D perhaps matches TRBD2 (6 bases). Germline V gene lookup returns CDR1 LNHNV and CDR2 YYDKDF (reference sequence). The V end lost 1 base, the J end lost 5 bases, and 11 bases lay between the germline ends. The CDR3 contains 14 residues. The CDR3 bases are TGTGCCACCAGCAGAGCCGGGGGTCCCGAGACCCAGTACTTC. Residues: CATSRAGGPETQYF. The whole variable domain, remainder taken from reference TRBV15 and TRBJ2-5, is DAMVIQNPRYQVTQFGKPVTLSCSQTLNHNVMYWYQQKSSQAPKLLFHYYDKDFNNEADTPDNFQSRRPNTSFCFLDIRSPGLGDTAMYLCATSRAGGPETQYFGPGTRLLVL.

This clonotype was picked up many times. The chain joins TRBV20-1 to TRBJ1-4, with 8 positions matching TRBD1. Trimming at V came to 5 bases and at J to 2 bases, leaving 10 bases not matched to a gene. The CDR3 runs 16 residues. CDR1 is DFQATT, CDR2 SNEGSKA, per germline (reference sequence). CDR3 DNA: TGCAGTGCTTTACCTCCAGGGGGCATCACTAATGAAAAACTGTTTTTT. Translated: CSALPPGGITNEKLFF.

This clonotype was found many times. The chain joins TRBV12-5 to TRBJ1-3; 7 bases are a match to TRBD1. V was pared by 4 bases and J by 1 base, with 10 bases of the junction left unmatched. From germline, CDR1 is LGHNT and CDR2 FRNRAP. The CDR3 has 17 amino acids. The CDR3 nucleotides are TGTGCTAGTGGTTCTAGGGACAGATTGCTGTCTGGAAACACCATATATTTT. Protein: CASGSRDRLLSGNTIYF.

This clonotype was seen ten or more times. The chain recombines TRBV7-2 with TRBJ2-1; 9 bases fit TRBD2. CDR1 is SGHTA, CDR2 FQGNSA, per germline. The V gene end was trimmed by 5 bases and the J gene end by 12 bases; junction bases not matched to a gene: 5. CDR3 length: 12 residues. The DNA of the CDR3 is TGTGCCAGCAGCGAGTTGCGGGGGGGGCAGTTCTTC. It specifies CASSELRGGQFF.

Comment on this clonotype: One end of the junction fails to match germline, which may point to a read error. This CDR3 is CASTLGGADTQYF. DNA of the CDR3: TGTGCCAGCACCTTGGGGGGGGCAGATACGCAGTATTTT. V and J are TRBV5-5 and TRBJ2-3, with 7 bases aligning to TRBD2. CDR3 size: 13 residues. Germline assignment: CDR1 SGHKS and CDR2 YYEKEE (reference sequence).

This clonotype was counted many times. The V gene is TRBV6-1, the J gene TRBJ2-1, with 8 bases matching TRBD2. Germline loops: CDR1 MNHNS, CDR2 SASEGT. The length of the CDR3 is 13 residues. With 8 bases clipped from V and 14 bases from J, the junction kept 14 bases outside the gene matches. CDR3 nucleotides: TGTGCCAGCTGGGGACGGGGGGGGCCCAAAAAGTTCTTC. Amino acid sequence: CASWGRGGPKKFF.

The chain has TRBV7-3 and TRBJ2-2, with TRBD2 as a possible D gene (5 bases). Trimming left V 2 bases short and J 16 bases short, with 14 bases between. Germline assignment: CDR1 SGHTA and CDR2 FQGTGA. The CDR3 spans 12 residues. This chain's CDR3 is CASSLFGGQPFF. The CDR3 region has the DNA TGTGCCAGCAGCTTATTTGGCGGGCAGCCGTTTTTT.

This clonotype showed up many times. The chain combines TRBV20-1 with TRBJ1-2; 9 positions match TRBD1. J gave up 7 bases and V 6 bases, and 9 bases lay outside the gene matches. CDR1 DFQATT and CDR2 SNEGSKA come from the germline V gene (reference sequence). The CDR3 runs to 13 residues. This CDR3 is CSATGGNKGGYTF. The CDR3 region has the DNA TGCAGTGCAACAGGGGGCAATAAGGGTGGCTACACCTTC.

This clonotype was found many times. J is TRBJ1-5 and V is TRBV7-2; D unresolved. This CDR3 contains 14 residues. V was clipped by 0 bases and J by 4 bases, with 7 bases between them. The germline gives CDR1 SGHTA, CDR2 FQGNSA. The CDR3 loop is CASSLANGNQPQHF. In DNA form, the CDR3 reads TGTGCCAGCAGCTTAGCTAATGGGAATCAGCCCCAGCATTTT.

In this sample, this clonotype turned up many times. This chain uses TRBV4-3 with TRBJ1-1; D not resolved. CDR3 length: 14 amino acids. Looked up from germline, CDR1 is LGHNA and CDR2 is YSLEER. The ends were cut back, 5 bases at V and 7 bases at J, with 17 bases in the middle. Here the CDR3 DNA reads TGCGCCAGCAGCACACACAGTCGCTGGGGTGAAGCTTTCTTT. Its translation: CASSTHSRWGEAFF.

Ten or more counts support this clonotype. The CDR3 spells CASSQEGYAGYEQYF. The CDR3 region has the DNA TGTGCCAGCAGCCAAGAGGGCTACGCCGGCTACGAGCAGTACTTC. This chain connects TRBV3-1 to TRBJ2-7; D gene ambiguous. The length of the CDR3 is 15 residues. Trimming left V 0 bases short and J 3 bases short, with 12 bases between. CDR1 is LGHDT and CDR2 is YNNKEL in the germline V gene (reference sequence).

This clonotype was recorded at least ten times. This rearrangement joins TRBV3-1 to TRBJ2-1, with 10 bases matching TRBD2. Trimming removed 0 bases from V and 5 bases from J; junction bases left unmatched: 7. The CDR3 loop spans 17 amino acids. Germline loops: CDR1 LGHDT, CDR2 YNNKEL (reference sequence). The CDR3 loop is CASSQDSLAGVHNEQFF. The DNA of the CDR3 is TGTGCCAGCAGCCAAGATAGCCTAGCGGGGGTACACAATGAGCAGTTCTTC.

This clonotype was counted ten times or more. This sequence joins TRBV5-1 and TRBJ1-1; TRBD1 is a possible D gene (5 bases). The germline gives CDR1 SGHRS, CDR2 YFSETQ. The V end lost 0 bases, the J end lost 2 bases, and 8 bases lay between the germline ends. This CDR3 contains 14 residues. The DNA of the CDR3 is TGCGCCAGCAGCTTGGATGGGGGAAACACTGAAGCTTTCTTT. Translated, it gives CASSLDGGNTEAFF.

There are many counts of this clonotype. The CDR3 DNA reads TGCGCCAGCAGCGGGACTAGCGGGAGCTCCTACGAGCAGTACTTC. It is translated as CASSGTSGSSYEQYF. J is TRBJ2-7 and V is TRBV5-1, with 14 bases that match TRBD2. This CDR3 has 15 amino acids. Germline values: CDR1 SGHRS, CDR2 YFSETQ. The ends lost 4 bases at V and 0 bases at J; junction bases unmatched: 0.

This clonotype was observed at least ten times. The rearrangement uses TRBV3-1 and TRBJ2-1; 10 bases map to TRBD1. J was trimmed by 4 bases and V by 0 bases; bases with no gene match: 3. The CDR3 length is 16 residues. The germline gives CDR1 LGHDT, CDR2 YNNKEL (reference sequence). The CDR3 is CASSQDRGQGYNEQFF. In DNA form, the CDR3 reads TGTGCCAGCAGCCAAGATCGGGGACAGGGGTACAATGAGCAGTTCTTC.

The gene calls are TRBV5-1 and TRBJ1-1, with D perhaps matching TRBD1 (6 bases). The CDR3 sequence is 15 residues long. Germline values: CDR1 SGHRS, CDR2 YFSETQ. Trimming removed 4 bases from V and 6 bases from J, with 19 bases in between. For the CDR3, the DNA is TGCGCCAGCAGCGGAGGACAGTCGCCGTCGGCTGAAGCTTTCTTT. Translation gives CASSGGQSPSAEAFF.